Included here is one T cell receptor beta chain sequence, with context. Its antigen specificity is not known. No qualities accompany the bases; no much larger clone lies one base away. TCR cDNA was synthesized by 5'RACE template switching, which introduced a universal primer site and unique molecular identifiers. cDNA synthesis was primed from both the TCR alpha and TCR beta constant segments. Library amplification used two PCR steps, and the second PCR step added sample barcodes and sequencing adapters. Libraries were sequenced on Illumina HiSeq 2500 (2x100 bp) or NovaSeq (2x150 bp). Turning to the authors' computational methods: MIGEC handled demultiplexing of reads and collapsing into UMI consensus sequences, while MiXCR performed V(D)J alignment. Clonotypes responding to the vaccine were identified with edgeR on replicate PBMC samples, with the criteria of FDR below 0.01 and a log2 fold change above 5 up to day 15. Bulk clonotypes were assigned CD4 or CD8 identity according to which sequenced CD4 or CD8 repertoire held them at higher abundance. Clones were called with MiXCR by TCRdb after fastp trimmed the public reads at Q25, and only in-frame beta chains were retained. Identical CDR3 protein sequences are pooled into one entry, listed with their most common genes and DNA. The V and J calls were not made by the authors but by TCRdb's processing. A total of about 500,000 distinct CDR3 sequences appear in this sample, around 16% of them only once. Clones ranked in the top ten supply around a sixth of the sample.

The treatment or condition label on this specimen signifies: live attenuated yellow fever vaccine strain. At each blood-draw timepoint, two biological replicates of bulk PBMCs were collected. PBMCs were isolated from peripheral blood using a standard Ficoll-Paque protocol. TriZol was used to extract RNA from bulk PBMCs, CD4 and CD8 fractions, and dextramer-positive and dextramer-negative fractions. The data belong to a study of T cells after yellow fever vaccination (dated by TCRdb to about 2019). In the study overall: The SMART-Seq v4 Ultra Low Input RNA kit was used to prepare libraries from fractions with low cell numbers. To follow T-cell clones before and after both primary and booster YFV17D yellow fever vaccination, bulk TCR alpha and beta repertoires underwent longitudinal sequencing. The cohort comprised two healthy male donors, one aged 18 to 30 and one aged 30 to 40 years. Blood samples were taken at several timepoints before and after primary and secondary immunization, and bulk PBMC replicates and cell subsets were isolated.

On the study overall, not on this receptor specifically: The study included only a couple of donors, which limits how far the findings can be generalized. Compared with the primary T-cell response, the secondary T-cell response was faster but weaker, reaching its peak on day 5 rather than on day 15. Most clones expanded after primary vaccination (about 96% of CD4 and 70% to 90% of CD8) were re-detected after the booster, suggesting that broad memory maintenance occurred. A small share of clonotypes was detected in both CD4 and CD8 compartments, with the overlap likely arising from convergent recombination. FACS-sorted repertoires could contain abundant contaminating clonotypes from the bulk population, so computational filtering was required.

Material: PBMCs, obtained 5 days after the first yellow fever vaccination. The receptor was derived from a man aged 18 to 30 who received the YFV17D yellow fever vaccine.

The bases are TGTGCCAGCAGACAGGGGACCAACCCGGTCAATCAGCCCCAGCATTTT. Its translation reads: CASRQGTNPVNQPQHF. The chain employs TRBV6-2 or TRBV6-3 and TRBJ1-5, with 7 bases aligning to TRBD1. Reading from cysteine to phenylalanine, the CDR3 counts 16 amino acids. Solely the CDR3 DNA is kept, with 48 bases framed from the first base. The germline V gene encodes CDR1 MNHEY and CDR2 SVGEGT. The germline V and J ends show losses of 6 bases and 3 bases respectively, and no gene match explains 11 bases of the junction.